This is a list of T cell receptor beta chains from one sample in a study of T cell responses to AZD1222 COVID-19 vaccine. Libraries were prepared by immunoSEQ multiplex PCR; TCRdb keeps only in-frame clonotypes and omits some of them. This table has about 180,000 clones, about nine tenths appearing once. Specimen: peripheral blood, collected on day 0 of AZD1222 vaccination. The receptors were sampled from an adult in good health. Both conserved end residues are part of each CDR3. D genes are given only for firm matches. Clone size is given for some rows only: seen once, a few or many times, or a class if the clone is expanded.

D,V,size,J,DNA,CDR3
TRBD1,TRBV5-1,-,TRBJ1-3,TGCGCCAGCAGCTTGAGTGCCAGGGGGCAGGACACCATATATTTT,CASSLSARGQDTIYF
-,TRBV7-8,-,TRBJ1-5,TGTGCCAGCAGCCAACCAGGAGAGCCCCAGCATTTT,CASSQPGEPQHF
-,TRBV2,-,TRBJ2-5,TGTGCCAGCAGTGAGCGACAGATCCCCCAAGAGACCCAGTACTTC,CASSERQIPQETQYF
-,TRBV6-4,-,TRBJ1-2,TGTGCCAGCAGACCCGGACACAGCAACTCCTATTCCTCCTATGGCTACACCTTC,CASRPGHSNSYSSYGYTF
-,TRBV4-3,-,TRBJ2-5,TGCGCCAGCAGCCAAGGGCGCTTCCTGGGGGCCCAGTACTTC,CASSQGRFLGAQYF
TRBD2,TRBV19,-,TRBJ2-1,TGTGCCAGTAGTATAGCCCCTGGGGGCGGGGGGGTGTCCTACAATGAGCAGTTCTTC,CASSIAPGGGGVSYNEQFF
-,TRBV7-8,-,TRBJ2-7,TGTGCCAGCAGCGCCCTGACAGGAACTTCCTACGAGCAGTACTTC,CASSALTGTSYEQYF
-,TRBV2,once,TRBJ2-5,TGTGCCAGCATGCTAGGACGGTACCAAGAGACCCAGTACTTC,CASMLGRYQETQYF
TRBD1,TRBV29-1,-,TRBJ1-2,TGCAGCGGCTCCGGGACAGGGGAAAATGGCTACACCTTC,CSGSGTGENGYTF
TRBD1,TRBV5-1,-,TRBJ2-7,TGCGCCAGCAGCCGAGGGGGCAGGGACTACGAGCAGTACTTC,CASSRGGRDYEQYF
TRBD2,TRBV2,few,TRBJ2-2,TGTGCCAGCAGAGGGGGTAGCGGGGACACCGGGGAGCTGTTTTTT,CASRGGSGDTGELFF
TRBD2,TRBV4-2,once,TRBJ2-7,TGTGCCAGCAGCCGACAACTAGCGGGGGCCACCTACGAGCAGTACTTC,CASSRQLAGATYEQYF
TRBD1,TRBV7-9,-,TRBJ2-7,TGTGCCAGCAGCGCTGGGCGACAGGGGGGGTACTTC,CASSAGRQGGYF
-,TRBV2,-,TRBJ1-5,TGTGCCAGCAGTGATGGCAGAAATCATCAGCCCCAGCATTTT,CASSDGRNHQPQHF
-,TRBV19,-,TRBJ1-2,TGTGCCAGTAGTACCCCTCGCAGCACGTTCTCCTTC,CASSTPRSTFSF
-,TRBV5-6,-,TRBJ2-7,TGTGCCAGCAGAGACAGTGGGGACGAGCAGTACTTC,CASRDSGDEQYF
TRBD2,TRBV27,-,TRBJ2-1,TGTGCCAGCAGTAAACCCGGACTAGCGGACTCCTACAATGAGCAGTTCTTC,CASSKPGLADSYNEQFF
-,TRBV3-1/TRBV3-2,-,TRBJ2-2,TGTGCCAGCACGGCGGGGGGGGAGCTGTTTTTT,CASTAGGELFF
TRBD1,TRBV7-2,-,TRBJ2-1,TGTGCCAGCAGCCCGAGGGTGGACAGGGTCTATGAGCAGTTCTTC,CASSPRVDRVYEQFF
-,TRBV9,-,TRBJ2-3,TGTGCCAGCAGCCCAAGCTGGGGTCTCGGAGATACGCAGTATTTT,CASSPSWGLGDTQYF
-,TRBV4-3,-,TRBJ2-1,TGCGCCAGCAGCCAAGATCCGGAGGGGTACAATGAGCAGTTCTTC,CASSQDPEGYNEQFF
-,TRBV6-5,-,TRBJ1-5,TGTGCCAGCAAGGAGGGCCCCTATCAGCCCCAGCATTTT,CASKEGPYQPQHF
-,TRBV9,-,TRBJ2-1,TGTGCCAGCAGCGGGGTGGATGAGCAGTTCTTC,CASSGVDEQFF
TRBD2,TRBV11-2,-,TRBJ2-3,TGTGCCAGCAGCACCTGGGACTACGGCACAGATACGCAGTATTTT,CASSTWDYGTDTQYF
-,TRBV6-5,-,TRBJ1-6,TGTGCCAGCAGTAGTCCAGGGCAGGGTAAATCACCCCTCCACTTT,CASSSPGQGKSPLHF
-,TRBV19,-,TRBJ2-7,TGTGCCAGTAGTATAGATGGTTGGACAAAGATTAGCTCCTACGAGCAGTACTTC,CASSIDGWTKISSYEQYF
TRBD2,TRBV18,-,TRBJ2-3,TGTGCCAGCTCACCTTTAGCGGGGGCGAAAGATACGCAGTATTTT,CASSPLAGAKDTQYF
-,TRBV7-2,-,TRBJ1-2,TGTGCCAGCAGCTTTGAGCCAGGGGCCCCTCCCTTT,CASSFEPGAPPF
-,TRBV18,-,TRBJ2-7,TGTGCCAGCTCAAGACAGGGAGCGGGGGAGCAGTACTTC,CASSRQGAGEQYF
-,TRBV6-5,once,TRBJ2-7,TGTGCCAGCAGGCTAGGACAGTCCTCCTACGAGCAGTACTTC,CASRLGQSSYEQYF
-,TRBV19,-,TRBJ1-2,TGTGCCAGTAGTATCTGGGGAGAGGAAGGCTACACCTTC,CASSIWGEEGYTF
TRBD1,TRBV19,-,TRBJ1-5,TGTGCCAGTAGTACCGATCGGGACAGGGGGCCTCAGCCCCAGCATTTT,CASSTDRDRGPQPQHF
-,TRBV7-2,-,TRBJ1-6,TGTGCCAGCAGCTTTGTTAGAAATAATTCACCCCTCCACTTT,CASSFVRNNSPLHF
TRBD2,TRBV30,-,TRBJ2-1,TGTGCCTGGACGACTAGCGGGGTCTACAATGAGCAGTTCTTC,CAWTTSGVYNEQFF
-,TRBV19,-,TRBJ1-2,TGTGCCAGTAGCACCCCTCCGGACAGAGCTAACTATGGCTACACCTTC,CASSTPPDRANYGYTF
-,TRBV19,-,TRBJ1-1,TGTGCCAGTAGTATAGGGGGGCAGACGAACACTGAAGCTTTCTTT,CASSIGGQTNTEAFF
-,TRBV12-3/TRBV12-4,-,TRBJ2-3,TGTGCCAGCAGTTTAGCAGCCCCCTTGTATTTT,CASSLAAPLYF
-,TRBV11-2,-,TRBJ2-7,TGTGCCAGCAGCCCAGGGACCTCCGAGCAGTACTTC,CASSPGTSEQYF
TRBD1,TRBV12-5,few,TRBJ1-5,TGTGCTAGTGGTCGCGGGACAGGGTACAATCAGCCCCAGCATTTT,CASGRGTGYNQPQHF
-,TRBV10-3,-,TRBJ2-7,TGTGCCATCAGTGAGGGTGTGACGTTGGCCTACGAGCAGTACTTC,CAISEGVTLAYEQYF
-,TRBV6-5,-,TRBJ2-7,TGTGCCAGCAGACATGGACAGACTTACGAGCAGTACTTC,CASRHGQTYEQYF